This TCR beta chain was captured in a study of blood T cell repertoires in COVID-19. Turning to the study itself: PBMCs, B-cell-depleted T cells, or T cells were the source of the cDNA or gDNA that made up the material.

In Seattle, patients joined the study during active infection and were tracked longitudinally. The CDR3 length is 15 residues. The germline CDR1 and CDR2 sequences are SGHDN and FVKESK. The ends lost 4 bases at V and 4 bases at J; junction bases unmatched: 8. Methods used by the authors: Amplification with reference gene primers provided the estimates of nucleated cell counts. Assay: immunoSEQ multiplex PCR; the TCRdb copy retains only in-frame clones and omits some. V, J and clone size are those of that table, while D and trimming were read from the DNA. The repertoire includes approximately 460,000 clones, about 88% of them detected once, and about 1% sits in the top ten. This clone showed up just once.

The specimen sequenced was peripheral blood. This TCR was sampled from a man between 18 and 29 years old with COVID-19, enrolled during active disease. The V call is TRBV14, the J call TRBJ2-5, with 8 nucleotides matching TRBD2. DNA for the CDR3: TGTGCCAGCAGCCGTGGGACTAGAAGGGCAGAGACCCAGTACTTC. It translates to CASSRGTRRAETQYF.